The 4 T cell receptor beta chains in this list originate from one sample, sequenced in a study of T cells in localized non-small cell lung cancer. This table comes from immunoSEQ multiplex PCR, and its TCRdb copy is limited to in-frame clones, with some not included. The sample contains some 2,700 clones, roughly 30% of which appear only once. The sample consisted of normal lung tissue next to the tumor, taken before any cancer treatment. These receptors were obtained from a female donor older than 55 with stage I squamous cell lung carcinoma.

This clone is deemed large (0.1 to 1%). The gene calls are TRBV11-3 and TRBJ1-3; no firm D call. The CDR3 is 15 residues long. The ends were cut back, 3 bases at V and 0 bases at J, with 9 bases in the middle. Germline V gene data show CDR1 as SGHNT and CDR2 as YENEEA. The CDR3 region has the DNA TGTGCCAGCAGCTTGGTAGCTTACTCTGGAAACACCATATATTTT. This gives the protein CASSLVAYSGNTIYF.

The gene calls are TRBV11-3 and TRBJ2-5; D tentatively fits TRBD1 or TRBD2 (5 bases each). V was cut by 5 bases and J by 5 bases, with 15 bases left in between. CDR1 is SGHNT, CDR2 YENEEA, per germline. CDR3 length: 14 amino acids. CDR3 in amino acids: CASSQTGWGETQYF. DNA for the CDR3: TGTGCCAGCAGCCAAACGGGGTGGGGGGAGACCCAGTACTTC.

The CDR3 region has the DNA TGTGCCAGTAAGACGCTAGCGGGAGGATCTTGGAGCAATGAGCAGTTCTTC. Amino acids: CASKTLAGGSWSNEQFF. The V and J genes are TRBV19 and TRBJ2-1, with 11 bases lining up with TRBD2. Trimming removed 7 bases from V and 6 bases from J; junction bases left unmatched: 14. The CDR3 contains 17 residues. Germline CDR1 LNHDA, CDR2 SQIVND (reference sequence). The whole variable domain, remainder taken from reference TRBV19 and TRBJ2-1, is DGGITQSPKYLFRKEGQNVTLSCEQNLNHDAMYWYRQDPGQGLRLIYYSQIVNDFQKGDIAEGYSVSREKKESFPLTVTSAQKNPTAFYLCASKTLAGGSWSNEQFFGPGTRLTVL.

This chain links TRBV5-1 with TRBJ2-1; 8 nucleotides match TRBD2. The junction had 12 bases not matched to a gene; V was cut back by 6 bases and J by 7 bases. There are 15 residues in the CDR3. The germline V gene has CDR1 SGHRS and CDR2 YFSETQ. The CDR3 loop is CASTPAGAVGNEQFF. The CDR3 bases are TGCGCCAGCACGCCAGCGGGAGCGGTTGGGAATGAGCAGTTCTTC.